This TCR beta chain stems from a study of metastatic and nonmetastatic thyroid tumors. Every patient underwent thyroid surgery untreated. Germline V lookup: CDR1 SGHNT, CDR2 YENEEA. The CDR3 sequence is 12 residues long. This clone came up many times. One junction end does not reproduce the germline sequence, and a read error may be involved. TCRdb re-analyzed the PCR reads using MiXCR. The table lists 26,000 or so clones, roughly 15% of them singletons. The sequencing sample was made of blood. The genes are TRBV11-3 and TRBJ2-3; D is unresolved. This clonotype was sampled from a female donor with papillary thyroid cancer or a benign thyroid nodule (not recorded which). Some clones in this sample may be carry-over from other donors' samples. The CDR3 here is CASRQSTDTRYF. The CDR3 DNA is TGTGCCAGCAGACAAAGCACAGATACGCGGTATTTT.